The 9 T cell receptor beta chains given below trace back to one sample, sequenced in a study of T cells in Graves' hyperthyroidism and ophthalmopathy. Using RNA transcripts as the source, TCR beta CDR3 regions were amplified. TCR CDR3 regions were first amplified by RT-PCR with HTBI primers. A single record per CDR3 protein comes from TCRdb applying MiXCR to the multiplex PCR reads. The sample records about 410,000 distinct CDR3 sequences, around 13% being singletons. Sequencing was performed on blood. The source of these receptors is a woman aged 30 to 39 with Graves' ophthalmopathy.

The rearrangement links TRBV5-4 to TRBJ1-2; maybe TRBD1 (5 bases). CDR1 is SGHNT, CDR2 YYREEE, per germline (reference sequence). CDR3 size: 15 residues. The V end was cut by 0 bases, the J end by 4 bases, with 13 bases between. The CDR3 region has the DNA TGTGCCAGCAGCTTGGGATCCGGGGGACTCTATGGCTACACCTTC. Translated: CASSLGSGGLYGYTF.

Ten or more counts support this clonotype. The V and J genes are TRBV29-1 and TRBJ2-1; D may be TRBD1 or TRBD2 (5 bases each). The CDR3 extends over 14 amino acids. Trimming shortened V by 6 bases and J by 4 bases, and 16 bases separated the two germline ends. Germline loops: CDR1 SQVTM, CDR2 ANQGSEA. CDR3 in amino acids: CSVGDPFKYNEQFF. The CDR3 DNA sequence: TGCAGCGTGGGGGACCCCTTCAAATACAATGAGCAGTTCTTC.

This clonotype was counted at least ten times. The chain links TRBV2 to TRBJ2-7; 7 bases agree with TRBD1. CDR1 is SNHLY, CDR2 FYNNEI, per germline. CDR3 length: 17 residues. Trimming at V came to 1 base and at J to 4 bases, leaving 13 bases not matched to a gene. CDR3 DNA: TGTGCCAGCAGTGAAGTAACGTTAAGAGGGGGCTCTTACGAGCAGTACTTC. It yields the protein CASSEVTLRGGSYEQYF. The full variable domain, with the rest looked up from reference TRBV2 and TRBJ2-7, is EPEVTQTPSHQVTQMGQEVILRCVPISNHLYFYWYRQILGQKVEFLVSFYNNEISEKSEIFDDQFSVERPDGSNFTLKIRSTKLEDSAMYFCASSEVTLRGGSYEQYFGPGTRLTVT.

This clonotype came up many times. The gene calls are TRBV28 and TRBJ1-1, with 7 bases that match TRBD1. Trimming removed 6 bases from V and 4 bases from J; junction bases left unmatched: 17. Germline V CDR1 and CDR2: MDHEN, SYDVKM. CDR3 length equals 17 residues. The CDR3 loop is CASSIPPTGKVVTEAFF. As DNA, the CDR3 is TGTGCCAGCAGCATACCCCCGACAGGGAAGGTTGTCACTGAAGCTTTCTTT.

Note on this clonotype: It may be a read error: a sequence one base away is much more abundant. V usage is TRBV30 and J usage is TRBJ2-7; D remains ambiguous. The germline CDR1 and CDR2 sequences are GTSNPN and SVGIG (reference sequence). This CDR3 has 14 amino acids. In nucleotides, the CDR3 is TGTGCCCGGAGTGTACCGGGCGGCTCCTACGAGCAGTACTTC. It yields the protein CARSVPGGSYEQYF.

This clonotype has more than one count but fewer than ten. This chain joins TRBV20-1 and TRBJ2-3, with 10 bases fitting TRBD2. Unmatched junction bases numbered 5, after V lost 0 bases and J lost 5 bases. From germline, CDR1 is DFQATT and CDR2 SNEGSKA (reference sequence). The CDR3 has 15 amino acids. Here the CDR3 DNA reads TGCAGTGCTAGAGATAGCGGGGGGCTTTTAGATACGCAGTATTTT. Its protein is CSARDSGGLLDTQYF.

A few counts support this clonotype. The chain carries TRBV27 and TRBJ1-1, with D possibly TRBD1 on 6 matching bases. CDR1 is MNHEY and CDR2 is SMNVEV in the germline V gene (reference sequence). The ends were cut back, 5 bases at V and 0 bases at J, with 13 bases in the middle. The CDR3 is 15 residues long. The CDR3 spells CASSPSDSLNTEAFF. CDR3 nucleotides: TGTGCCAGCAGTCCATCGGACAGCTTGAACACTGAAGCTTTCTTT.

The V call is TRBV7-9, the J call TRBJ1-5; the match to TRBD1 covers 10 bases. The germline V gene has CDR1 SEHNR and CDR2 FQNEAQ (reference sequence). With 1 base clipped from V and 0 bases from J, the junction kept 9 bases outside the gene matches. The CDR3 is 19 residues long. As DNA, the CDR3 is TGTGCCAGCAGCTTAGGTGGACAGGGGGATTCGGATAGCAATCAGCCCCAGCATTTT. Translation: CASSLGGQGDSDSNQPQHF.

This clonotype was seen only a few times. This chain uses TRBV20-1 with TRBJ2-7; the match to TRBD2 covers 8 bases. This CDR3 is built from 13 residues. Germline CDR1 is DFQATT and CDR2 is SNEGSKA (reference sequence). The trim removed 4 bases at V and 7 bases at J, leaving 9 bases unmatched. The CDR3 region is CSANELAEDEQYF. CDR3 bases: TGCAGTGCTAACGAACTAGCGGAGGATGAGCAGTACTTC.